What follows describes a single TCR beta chain. Its antigen remains unknown. Every donor was a Caucasian adult from Nashville, Tennessee. This specimen comes from a study of shared clonotypes between healthy human individuals. Study outcomes and limitations: Clonotype sharing levels among donors were expected to vary with sequencing depth. Tissues were not sampled, only blood, and their repertoires likely differ.

Using immunoSEQ multiplex PCR, the repertoire was profiled, and TCRdb retains in-frame clones only, with some absent. The sample holds 400,000 to 600,000 clones, roughly 85% seen once. The V gene end was trimmed by 7 bases and the J gene end by 5 bases; junction bases not matched to a gene: 11. CDR1 ENHRY and CDR2 SYGVKD come from the germline V gene. The CDR3 loop spans 16 amino acids. The V gene is TRBV10-3, the J gene TRBJ2-1; 10 positions match TRBD1. The receptor's source is a woman aged 35 to 49 in good health. Some clones in this sample may be carry-over from other donors' samples. The sequencing input was PBMCs. CDR3 DNA sequence: TGTGCCATCACCAAGCTCCGGGACAGGGGACACAATGAGCAGTTCTTC. It encodes CAITKLRDRGHNEQFF.